This record concerns one T cell receptor beta chain sequence. This sample stems from a study of T cell changes during pregnancy in multiple sclerosis. This table comes from immunoSEQ multiplex PCR, and its TCRdb copy is limited to in-frame clones, with some not included. The data hold roughly 83,000 clones, with roughly nine tenths observed a single time. The TCR originated in a female donor in good health, serving as a control in a pregnancy study. Some clones in this sample may be carry-over from other donors' samples. The sample here was PBMCs, taken in the first trimester of pregnancy.

Written as DNA, the CDR3 is TGTGCCAGCAGTTTATTGGGGGGGCTTAACTATGGCTACACCTTC. This codes for CASSLLGGLNYGYTF. This chain uses TRBV27 with TRBJ1-2, with D possibly matching TRBD1 (6 bases). Germline lookup yields CDR1 MNHEY and CDR2 SMNVEV (reference sequence). The V end lost 1 base, the J end lost 1 base, and 10 bases lay between the germline ends. The CDR3 totals 15 residues.